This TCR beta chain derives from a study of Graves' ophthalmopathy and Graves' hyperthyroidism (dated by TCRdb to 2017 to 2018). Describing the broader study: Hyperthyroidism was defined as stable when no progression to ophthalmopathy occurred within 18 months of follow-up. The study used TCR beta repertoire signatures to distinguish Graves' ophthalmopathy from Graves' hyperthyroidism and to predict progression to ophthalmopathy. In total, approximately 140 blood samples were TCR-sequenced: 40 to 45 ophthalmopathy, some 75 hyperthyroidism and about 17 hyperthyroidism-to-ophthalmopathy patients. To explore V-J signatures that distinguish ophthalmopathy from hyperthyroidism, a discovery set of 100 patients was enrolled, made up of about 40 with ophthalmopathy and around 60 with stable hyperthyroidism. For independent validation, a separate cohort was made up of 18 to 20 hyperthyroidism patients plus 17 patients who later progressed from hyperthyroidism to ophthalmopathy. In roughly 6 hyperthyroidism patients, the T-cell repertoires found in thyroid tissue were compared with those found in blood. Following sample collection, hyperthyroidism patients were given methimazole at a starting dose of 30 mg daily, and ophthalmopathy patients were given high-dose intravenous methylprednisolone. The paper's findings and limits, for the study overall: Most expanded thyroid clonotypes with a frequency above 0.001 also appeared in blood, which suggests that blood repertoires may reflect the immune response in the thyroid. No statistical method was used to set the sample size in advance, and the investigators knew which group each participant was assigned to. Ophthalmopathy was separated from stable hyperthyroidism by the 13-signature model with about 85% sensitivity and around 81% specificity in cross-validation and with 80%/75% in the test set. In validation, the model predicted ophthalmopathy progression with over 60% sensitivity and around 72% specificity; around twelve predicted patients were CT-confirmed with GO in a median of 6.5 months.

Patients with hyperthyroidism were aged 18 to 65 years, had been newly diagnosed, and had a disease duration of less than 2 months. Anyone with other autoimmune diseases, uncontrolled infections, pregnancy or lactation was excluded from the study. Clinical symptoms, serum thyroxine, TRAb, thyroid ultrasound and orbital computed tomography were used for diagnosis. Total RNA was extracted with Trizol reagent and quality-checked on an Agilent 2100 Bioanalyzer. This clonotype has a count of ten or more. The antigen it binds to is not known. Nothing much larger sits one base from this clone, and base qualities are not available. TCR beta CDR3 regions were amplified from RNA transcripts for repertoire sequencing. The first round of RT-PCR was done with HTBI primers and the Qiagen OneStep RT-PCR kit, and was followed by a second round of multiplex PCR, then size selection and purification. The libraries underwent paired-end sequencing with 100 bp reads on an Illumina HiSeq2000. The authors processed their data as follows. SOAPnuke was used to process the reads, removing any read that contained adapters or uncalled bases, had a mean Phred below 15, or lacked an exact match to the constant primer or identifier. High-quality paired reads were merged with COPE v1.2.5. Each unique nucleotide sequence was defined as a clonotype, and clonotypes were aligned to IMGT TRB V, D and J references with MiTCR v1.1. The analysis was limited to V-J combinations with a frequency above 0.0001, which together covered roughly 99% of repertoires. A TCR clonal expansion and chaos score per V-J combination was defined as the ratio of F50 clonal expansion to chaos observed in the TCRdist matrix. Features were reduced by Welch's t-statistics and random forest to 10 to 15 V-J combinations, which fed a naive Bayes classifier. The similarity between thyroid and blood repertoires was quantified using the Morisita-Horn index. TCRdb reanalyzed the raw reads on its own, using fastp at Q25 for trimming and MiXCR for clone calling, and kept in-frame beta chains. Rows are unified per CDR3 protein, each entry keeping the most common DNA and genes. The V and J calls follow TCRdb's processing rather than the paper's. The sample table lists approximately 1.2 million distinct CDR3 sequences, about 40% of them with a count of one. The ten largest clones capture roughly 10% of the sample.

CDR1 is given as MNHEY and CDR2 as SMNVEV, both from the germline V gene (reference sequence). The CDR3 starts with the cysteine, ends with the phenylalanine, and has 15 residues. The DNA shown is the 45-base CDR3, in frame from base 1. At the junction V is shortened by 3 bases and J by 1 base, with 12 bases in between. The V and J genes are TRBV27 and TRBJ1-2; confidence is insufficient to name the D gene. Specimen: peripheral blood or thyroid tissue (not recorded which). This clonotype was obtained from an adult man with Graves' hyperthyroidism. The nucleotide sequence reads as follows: TGTGCCAGCAGTTTGTCGGCCGGGAGTAACTATGGCTACACCTTC. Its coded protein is CASSLSAGSNYGYTF.